The 5 T cell receptor beta chains presented below share a single source sample, sequenced in a study of CD8+CD57+ T cells in acquired aplastic anemia. All patients picked for sequencing had shown, by flow cytometry, an expansion of CD8+CD57+ cells. For CDR3 and TCR beta VDJ profiling, genomic DNA was the template used. One entry per CDR3 protein, called by TCRdb with MiXCR from the reads. The sample consists of some 180,000 distinct CDR3 sequences, 45% to 60% of them appearing once. Sequenced: sorted CD4+, CD8+, or CD8+CD57+ T cells (not recorded which) from PBMCs. These receptors all come from a human donor with aplastic anemia.

The chain carries TRBV7-9 and TRBJ1-6; D is unresolved. The V end was cut by 6 bases, the J end by 5 bases, with 11 bases between. The CDR3 runs 14 residues. CDR1 is SEHNR, CDR2 FQNEAQ, per germline (reference sequence). The CDR3 region is CASRAEGNNSPLHF. The CDR3 DNA is TGTGCCAGCAGGGCGGAAGGGAATAATTCACCCCTCCACTTT. Drawing the rest from reference TRBV7-9 and TRBJ1-6, the complete variable domain is DTGVSQNPRHKITKRGQNVTFRCDPISEHNRLYWYRQTLGQGPEFLTYFQNEAQLEKSRLLSDRFSAERPKGSFSTLEIQRTEQGDSAMYLCASRAEGNNSPLHFGNGTRLTVT.

The V call is TRBV10-3, the J call TRBJ1-1; D unresolved. Germline V lookup: CDR1 ENHRY, CDR2 SYGVKD. This CDR3 spans 13 amino acids. V lost 11 bases to trimming and J lost 3 bases, with 16 bases between them. For the CDR3, the DNA is TGTGCCTCCAAATTAAGGGTGGACACTGAAGCTTTCTTT. Its translation is CASKLRVDTEAFF.

The rearrangement joins TRBV9 to TRBJ1-2; TRBD1 agrees at 8 bases. V shed 3 bases, J shed 4 bases, and the junction held 8 bases outside the gene matches. The CDR3 runs to 15 residues. Germline values: CDR1 SGDLS, CDR2 YYNGEE. CDR3 region: CASSASQDRVYGYTF. As DNA, the CDR3 is TGTGCCAGCAGCGCCTCCCAGGACAGGGTCTATGGCTACACCTTC.

With regard to this clonotype: A read error may produce the germline difference seen at one junction end. The V gene is TRBV6-1, the J gene TRBJ1-1; weak D call: TRBD1 (5 bases). The germline CDR1 and CDR2 sequences are MNHNS and SASEGT. The CDR3 covers 13 residues. CDR3 DNA sequence: TGTGCCAACAGTGGCACAGGTAACACTGAAGCTTTCTTT. Translating gives CANSGTGNTEAFF.

Regarding this clonotype: Since no conserved phenylalanine or tryptophan closes the CDR3, a read error is the likely cause. The chain combines TRBV20-1 with TRBJ1-2; D is undetermined. This CDR3 has 13 residues. With 3 bases removed from V and 1 base from J, the gap between germline ends came to 9 bases. Germline lookup yields CDR1 DFQATT and CDR2 SNEGSKA (reference sequence). In DNA, the CDR3 is TGCAGTGCTAGTGGTATAGTTAACTATGGCTACACCTCC. Translated, it gives CSASGIVNYGYTS.